The next 21 T cell receptor beta chains were all read from a single sample in a study of T cell responses to AZD1222 COVID-19 vaccine. TCRdb's copy holds only in-frame clones and misses some; the assay was immunoSEQ multiplex PCR. The repertoire has over 95,000 clones, roughly nine tenths of them found once; the top ten carry over 3.5%. The specimen was peripheral blood, collected on day 0 of AZD1222 vaccination. These receptors were taken from an adult in good health.

This clone showed up just once. The CDR3 DNA sequence: TGTGCCAGCAGAAACACCTCCTACGAGCAGTACTTC. Translated, it gives CASRNTSYEQYF. The rearrangement links TRBV6-5 to TRBJ2-7; D not certain. The CDR3 sequence is 12 residues long. The V gene lost 6 bases and the J gene lost 0 bases, with 6 bases spanning the gap. Germline-derived CDR1 and CDR2 are MNHEY and SVGAGI.

The rearrangement links TRBV28 to TRBJ1-2; tentative D call: TRBD1 (6 bases). With 5 bases removed from V and 9 bases from J, the gap between germline ends came to 16 bases. Germline-derived CDR1 and CDR2 are MDHEN and SYDVKM. There are 13 residues in the CDR3. The CDR3 spells CASSLKLDSRYTF. CDR3 sequence (DNA): TGTGCCAGCAGTCTAAAACTGGACAGTCGCTACACCTTC.

The V and J genes are TRBV4-3 and TRBJ2-7, with TRBD2 as a possible D gene (5 bases). The CDR3 has 15 residues. The V gene's germline CDR1 is LGHNA and CDR2 YSLEER. Trimming cost V 1 base and J 4 bases, with 14 bases left between them. CDR3 in amino acids: CASSQVTGSWYEQYF. Here the CDR3 DNA reads TGCGCCAGCAGCCAAGTAACGGGGAGTTGGTACGAGCAGTACTTC.

The rearrangement joins TRBV6-1 to TRBJ2-3; no firm D call. The CDR3 totals 13 residues. The germline gives CDR1 MNHNS, CDR2 SASEGT. The V and J ends lost 2 bases and 10 bases respectively, with 13 bases between them. CDR3 sequence (DNA): TGTGCCAGCAGTGAAAAGGATAGACACGCGCAGTATTTT. This encodes CASSEKDRHAQYF.

This chain joins TRBV11-2 and TRBJ1-6; no clear D gene. The CDR3 length is 13 residues. The germline V gene has CDR1 SGHAT and CDR2 FQNNGV. The ends were cut back, 0 bases at V and 18 bases at J, with 15 bases in the middle. CDR3 in DNA: TGTGCCAGCAGCTTAGATCCCCACGGCGGTAACCACTTT. It yields the protein CASSLDPHGGNHF. Together with reference TRBV11-2 and TRBJ1-6, the CDR3 gives the full variable domain: EAGVAQSPRYKIIEKRQSVAFWCNPISGHATLYWYQQILGQGPKLLIQFQNNGVVDDSQLPKDRFSAERLKGVDSTLKIQPAKLEDSAVYLCASSLDPHGGNHFGNGTRLTVT.

The J gene is TRBJ1-1, the V gene TRBV30, with unresolved D. V shed 0 bases and J shed 5 bases, with 10 bases lying between them. The CDR3 sequence is 13 residues long. The germline CDR1 and CDR2 sequences are GTSNPN and SVGIG (reference sequence). The CDR3, as DNA: TGTGCCTGGAGTGTAAACACGGGGACTGAAGCTTTCTTT. It translates to CAWSVNTGTEAFF.

The genes are TRBV11-3 and TRBJ1-5; D perhaps matches TRBD1 (6 bases). Germline assignment: CDR1 SGHNT and CDR2 YENEEA. The CDR3 is 12 amino acids. V shed 6 bases and J shed 9 bases, with 12 bases lying between them. CDR3 loop: CASSFEQGPQHF. CDR3 DNA: TGTGCCAGCAGTTTTGAACAGGGGCCCCAGCATTTT.

The V gene is TRBV14, the J gene TRBJ1-6; no reliable D call. Germline-derived CDR1 and CDR2 are SGHDN and FVKESK. There are 14 residues in the CDR3. Trimming took off 1 base at V and 6 bases at J, with 7 bases between the two ends. The CDR3 loop reads CASSQVLSNSPLHF. CDR3 nucleotides: TGTGCCAGCAGCCAAGTCTTGTCTAATTCACCCCTCCACTTT.

The rearrangement links TRBV6-5 to TRBJ1-2; TRBD1 agrees at 8 bases. Germline V gene lookup returns CDR1 MNHEY and CDR2 SVGAGI. The CDR3 has 15 amino acids. J lost 4 bases, V lost 0 bases, and 4 bases had no gene match. Here the CDR3 DNA reads TGTGCCAGCAGTTACTCCGGACAGGGAGGCTATGGCTACACCTTC. This translates into CASSYSGQGGYGYTF.

This chain uses TRBV6-5 with TRBJ1-6; D unresolved. Germline V CDR1 and CDR2: MNHEY, SVGAGI. Trimming took off 2 bases at V and 1 base at J, with 6 bases between the two ends. CDR3 length: 15 residues. The CDR3 loop is CASSYDGSYNSPLHF. The CDR3 nucleotides are TGTGCCAGCAGTTACGACGGGTCCTATAATTCACCCCTCCACTTT.

This chain joins TRBV11-2 and TRBJ2-1; unclear D gene. From germline, CDR1 is SGHAT and CDR2 FQNNGV. The CDR3 is made up of 14 amino acids. Trimming removed 4 bases from V and 10 bases from J, with 17 bases in between. CDR3 nucleotides: TGTGCCAGCAGCTCATCCTCCCCCCAGGTCGAGCAGTTCTTC. It specifies CASSSSSPQVEQFF.

The chain links TRBV12-3 or TRBV12-4 to TRBJ2-5; the match to TRBD1 covers 8 bases. This CDR3 is built from 12 residues. V shed 5 bases, J shed 5 bases, and the junction held 1 base outside the gene matches. CDR3 amino acids: CASSNRGETQYF. CDR3 in DNA: TGTGCCAGCAGTAACAGGGGGGAGACCCAGTACTTC.

The chain carries TRBV4-1 and TRBJ2-5; TRBD1 matches 8 bases. CDR1 MGHRA and CDR2 YSYEKL come from the germline V gene. V lost 0 bases, J lost 3 bases, and 3 bases stayed unmatched. This CDR3 has 15 amino acids. The CDR3 loop is CASSQEDRAEETQYF. As DNA, the CDR3 is TGCGCCAGCAGCCAAGAGGACAGGGCGGAAGAGACCCAGTACTTC.

The chain links TRBV9 to TRBJ2-1; D gene uncertain. This CDR3 comprises 11 residues. The V and J ends lost 2 bases and 5 bases respectively, with 2 bases between them. Germline V CDR1 and CDR2: SGDLS, YYNGEE. The CDR3 sequence is CASSVNNEQFF. In nucleotides, the CDR3 is TGTGCCAGCAGCGTCAACAATGAGCAGTTCTTC.

The chain carries TRBV9 and TRBJ2-7; TRBD1 agrees at 7 bases. The CDR3 extends over 15 amino acids. V dropped 0 bases and J dropped 1; count of bases not matched to a gene: 4. From germline, CDR1 is SGDLS and CDR2 YYNGEE. CDR3 region: CASSVGGTDSYEQYF. CDR3 DNA sequence: TGTGCCAGCAGCGTAGGAGGGACAGATTCCTACGAGCAGTACTTC. Full variable domain (missing parts from reference TRBV9 and TRBJ2-7): DSGVTQTPKHLITATGQRVTLRCSPRSGDLSVYWYQQSLDQGLQFLIQYYNGEERAKGNILERFSAQQFPDLHSELNLSSLELGDSALYFCASSVGGTDSYEQYFGPGTRLTVT.

In this sample, this clone turned up a few times. V usage is TRBV27 and J usage is TRBJ1-4, with 7 bases aligning to TRBD1. J gave up 7 bases and V 4 bases, and 3 bases lay outside the gene matches. The CDR3 is 13 amino acids. CDR1 MNHEY and CDR2 SMNVEV come from the germline V gene (reference sequence). The CDR3 loop is CASSWGTVEKLFF. CDR3 DNA sequence: TGTGCCAGCAGTTGGGGGACAGTTGAAAAACTGTTTTTT.

This chain links TRBV20-1 with TRBJ1-1; 8 positions match TRBD1. The CDR3 is 11 amino acids. CDR1 is DFQATT and CDR2 is SNEGSKA in the germline V gene (reference sequence). J lost 4 bases, V lost 7 bases, and 2 bases had no gene match. The CDR3 nucleotides are TGCAGTGTCAGGGGGCCCACTGAAGCTTTCTTT. This encodes CSVRGPTEAFF.

J is TRBJ1-3 and V is TRBV12-3 or TRBV12-4, with unresolved D. This CDR3 is 13 amino acids long. V was shortened by 2 bases and J by 0 bases, with 2 bases between the two germline ends. CDR3 sequence (DNA): TGTGCCAGCAGTTTACCCTCTGGAAACACCATATATTTT. Translated: CASSLPSGNTIYF.

The chain combines TRBV6-6 with TRBJ2-3; D not resolved. This CDR3 region has 16 residues. Germline V gene data show CDR1 as MNHNY and CDR2 as SVGAGI (reference sequence). The ends were cut back, 0 bases at V and 0 bases at J, with 10 bases in the middle. CDR3: CASSYSTLASTDTQYF. CDR3 bases: TGTGCCAGCAGTTACTCGACGCTGGCTAGCACAGATACGCAGTATTTT.

This sequence joins TRBV9 and TRBJ2-7; D uncertain. Trimming pared 0 bases from V and 4 bases from J, leaving 11 bases between. The CDR3 runs 14 residues. In germline, CDR1 is SGDLS, CDR2 YYNGEE. For the CDR3, the DNA is TGTGCCAGCAGCGTAGGTCCTAGTCTATACGAGCAGTACTTC. It is translated as CASSVGPSLYEQYF.

This clone has only one observation. DNA for the CDR3: TGTGCCAGCAGTTACGGACAGAATCAGCCCCAGCATTTT. Its translation: CASSYGQNQPQHF. The chain employs TRBV6-5 and TRBJ1-5; D might be TRBD1 (6 bases). Trimming removed 2 bases from V and 4 bases from J, with 6 bases in between. The CDR3 loop spans 13 amino acids. Germline CDR1 and CDR2: MNHEY and SVGAGI.